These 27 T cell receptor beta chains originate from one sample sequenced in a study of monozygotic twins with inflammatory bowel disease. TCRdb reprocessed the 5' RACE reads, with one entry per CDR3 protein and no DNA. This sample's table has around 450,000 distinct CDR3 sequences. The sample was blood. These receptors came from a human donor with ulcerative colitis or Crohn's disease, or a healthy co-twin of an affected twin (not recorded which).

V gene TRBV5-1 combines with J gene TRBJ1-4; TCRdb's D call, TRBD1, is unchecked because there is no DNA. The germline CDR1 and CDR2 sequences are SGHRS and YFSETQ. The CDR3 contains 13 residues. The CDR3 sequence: CASSSPGGEKLFF.

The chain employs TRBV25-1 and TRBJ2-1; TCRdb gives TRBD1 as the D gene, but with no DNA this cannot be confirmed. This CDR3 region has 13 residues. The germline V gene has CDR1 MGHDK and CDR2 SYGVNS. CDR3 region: CASRQGAGDEQFF. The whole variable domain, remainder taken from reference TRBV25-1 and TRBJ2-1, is EADIYQTPRYLVIGTGKKITLECSQTMGHDKMYWYQQDPGMELHLIHYSYGVNSTEKGDLSSESTVSRIRTEHFPLTLESARPSHTSQYLCASRQGAGDEQFFGPGTRLTVL.

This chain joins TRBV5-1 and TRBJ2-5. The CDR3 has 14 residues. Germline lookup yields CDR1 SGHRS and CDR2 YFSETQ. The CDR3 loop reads CASSLAFRGETQYF. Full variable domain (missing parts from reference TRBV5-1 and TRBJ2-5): KAGVTQTPRYLIKTRGQQVTLSCSPISGHRSVSWYQQTPGQGLQFLFEYFSETQRNKGNFPGRFSGRQFSNSRSEMNVSTLELGDSALYLCASSLAFRGETQYFGPGTRLLVL.

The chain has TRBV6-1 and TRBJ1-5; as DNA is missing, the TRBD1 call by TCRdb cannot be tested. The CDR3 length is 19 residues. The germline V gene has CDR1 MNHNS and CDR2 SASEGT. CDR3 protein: CASSEVRISRDIKSQPQHF.

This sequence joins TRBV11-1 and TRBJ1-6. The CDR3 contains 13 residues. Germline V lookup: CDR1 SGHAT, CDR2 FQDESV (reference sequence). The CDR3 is CASSFISNSPLHF.

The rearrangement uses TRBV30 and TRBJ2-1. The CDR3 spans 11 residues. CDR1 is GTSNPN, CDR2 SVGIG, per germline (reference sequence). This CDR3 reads CAWSVRDEQFF.

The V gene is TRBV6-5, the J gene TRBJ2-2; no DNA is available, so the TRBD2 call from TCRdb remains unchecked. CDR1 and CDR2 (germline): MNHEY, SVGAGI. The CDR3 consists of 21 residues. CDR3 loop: CATLFRGTSGGAVPLTGELFF.

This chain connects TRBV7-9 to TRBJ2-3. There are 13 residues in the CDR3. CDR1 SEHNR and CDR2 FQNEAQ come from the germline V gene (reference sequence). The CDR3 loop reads CASSLVTRDTQYF.

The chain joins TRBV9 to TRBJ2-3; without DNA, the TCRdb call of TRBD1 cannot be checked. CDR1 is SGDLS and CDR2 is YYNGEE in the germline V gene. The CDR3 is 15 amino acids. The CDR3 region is CASSPTLGGTDTQYF.

The CDR3 protein is CASSLDSDSNIQYF. V usage is TRBV5-1 and J usage is TRBJ2-4. This CDR3 contains 14 residues. Germline V gene sequence: CDR1 SGHRS, CDR2 YFSETQ. The entire variable domain, with the rest obtained from reference TRBV5-1 and TRBJ2-4, is as follows: KAGVTQTPRYLIKTRGQQVTLSCSPISGHRSVSWYQQTPGQGLQFLFEYFSETQRNKGNFPGRFSGRQFSNSRSEMNVSTLELGDSALYLCASSLDSDSNIQYFGAGTRLSVL.

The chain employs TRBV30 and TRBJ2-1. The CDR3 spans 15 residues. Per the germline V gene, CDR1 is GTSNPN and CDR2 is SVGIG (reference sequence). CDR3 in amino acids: CAWSVGGSSYNEQFF.

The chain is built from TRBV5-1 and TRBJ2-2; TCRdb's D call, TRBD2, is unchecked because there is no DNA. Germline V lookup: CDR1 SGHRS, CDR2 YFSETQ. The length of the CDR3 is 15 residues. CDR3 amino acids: CASSSLAGSTGELFF.

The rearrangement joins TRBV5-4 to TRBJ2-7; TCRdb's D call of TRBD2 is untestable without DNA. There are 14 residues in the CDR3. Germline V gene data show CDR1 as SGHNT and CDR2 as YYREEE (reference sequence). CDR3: CASSSLAGPAEQYF. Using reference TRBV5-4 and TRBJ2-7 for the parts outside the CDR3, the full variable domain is ETGVTQSPTHLIKTRGQQVTLRCSSQSGHNTVSWYQQALGQGPQFIFQYYREEENGRGNFPPRFSGLQFPNYSSELNVNALELDDSALYLCASSSLAGPAEQYFGPGTRLTVT.

The CDR3 spells CASSQVGGVTIQWAGYTF. The rearrangement uses TRBV4-1 and TRBJ1-2; TCRdb proposes TRBD1, but this gene call is untestable without DNA. Looked up from germline, CDR1 is MGHRA and CDR2 is YSYEKL. The CDR3 has 18 residues.

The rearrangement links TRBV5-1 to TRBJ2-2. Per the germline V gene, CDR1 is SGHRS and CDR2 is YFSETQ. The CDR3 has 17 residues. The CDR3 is CASSSLEGSANTGELFF. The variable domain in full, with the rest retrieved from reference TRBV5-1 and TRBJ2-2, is KAGVTQTPRYLIKTRGQQVTLSCSPISGHRSVSWYQQTPGQGLQFLFEYFSETQRNKGNFPGRFSGRQFSNSRSEMNVSTLELGDSALYLCASSSLEGSANTGELFFGEGSRLTVL.

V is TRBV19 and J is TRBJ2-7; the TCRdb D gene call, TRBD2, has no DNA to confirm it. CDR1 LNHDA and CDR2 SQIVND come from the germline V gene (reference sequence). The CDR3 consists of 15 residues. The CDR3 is CASSTWTSGSGEQYF.

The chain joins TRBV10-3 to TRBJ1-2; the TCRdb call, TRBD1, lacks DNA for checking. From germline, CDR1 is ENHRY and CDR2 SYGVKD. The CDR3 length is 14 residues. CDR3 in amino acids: CAISEGTVRGGYTF.

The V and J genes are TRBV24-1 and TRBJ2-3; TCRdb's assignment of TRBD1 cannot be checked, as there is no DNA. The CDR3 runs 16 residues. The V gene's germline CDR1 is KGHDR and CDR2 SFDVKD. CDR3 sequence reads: CATSDNDRGRADTQYF.

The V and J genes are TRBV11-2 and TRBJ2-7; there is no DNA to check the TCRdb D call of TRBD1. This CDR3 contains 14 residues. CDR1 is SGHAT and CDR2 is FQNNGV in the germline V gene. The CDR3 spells CASSLTGGNYEQYF.

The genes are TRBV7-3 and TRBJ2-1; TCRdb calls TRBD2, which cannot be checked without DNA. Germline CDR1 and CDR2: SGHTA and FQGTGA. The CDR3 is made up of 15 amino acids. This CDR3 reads CASSPLTSALNEQFF.

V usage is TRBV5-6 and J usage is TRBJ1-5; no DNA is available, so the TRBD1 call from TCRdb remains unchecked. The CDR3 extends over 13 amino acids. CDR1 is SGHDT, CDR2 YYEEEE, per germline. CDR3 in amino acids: CASSLAEGQPQHF.

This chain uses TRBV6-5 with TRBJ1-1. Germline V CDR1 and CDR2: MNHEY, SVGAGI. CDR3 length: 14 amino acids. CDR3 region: CAGSYGGENTEAFF.

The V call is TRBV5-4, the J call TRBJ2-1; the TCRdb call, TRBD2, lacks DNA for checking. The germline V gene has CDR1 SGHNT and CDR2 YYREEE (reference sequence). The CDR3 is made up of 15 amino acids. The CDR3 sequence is CASSVGLASYNEQFF.

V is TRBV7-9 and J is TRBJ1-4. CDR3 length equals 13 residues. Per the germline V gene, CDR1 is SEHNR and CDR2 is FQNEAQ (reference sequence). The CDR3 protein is CASSHPLSEKLFF. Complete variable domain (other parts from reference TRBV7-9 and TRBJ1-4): DTGVSQNPRHKITKRGQNVTFRCDPISEHNRLYWYRQTLGQGPEFLTYFQNEAQLEKSRLLSDRFSAERPKGSFSTLEIQRTEQGDSAMYLCASSHPLSEKLFFGSGTQLSVL.

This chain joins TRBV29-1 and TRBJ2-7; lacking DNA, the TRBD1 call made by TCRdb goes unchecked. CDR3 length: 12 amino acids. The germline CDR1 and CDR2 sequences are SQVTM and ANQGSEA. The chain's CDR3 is CSVETGTYEQYF.

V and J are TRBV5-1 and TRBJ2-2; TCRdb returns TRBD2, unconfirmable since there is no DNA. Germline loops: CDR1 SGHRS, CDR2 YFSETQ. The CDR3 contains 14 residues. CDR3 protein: CASSPSGVTGELFF.

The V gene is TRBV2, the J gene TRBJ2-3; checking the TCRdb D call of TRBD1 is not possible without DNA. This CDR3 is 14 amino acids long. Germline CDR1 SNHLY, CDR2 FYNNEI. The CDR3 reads CASSGGAPADTQYF.